This T cell receptor (beta chain) was sequenced for a study of long-term antiretroviral therapy in people with HIV. V lost 5 bases to trimming and J lost 6 bases, with 16 bases between them. The germline V gene encodes CDR1 SGHNT and CDR2 YENEEA. The CDR3 consists of 14 residues. Assay version v3.0 of immunoSEQ was used, and it was run at survey level. The assay was immunoSEQ multiplex PCR, and TCRdb's table has in-frame clones only and misses some. The data hold just over 20,000 clones, with roughly 79% observed a single time. The chain combines TRBV11-3 with TRBJ2-5, with D possibly being TRBD1 (6 bases). This TCR derives from a man aged 18 to 35 with HIV. The source material was unsorted PBMCs, sampled 0.5 years after starting antiretroviral therapy. The CDR3 coding sequence is TGTGCCAGCAGCGCGACACAGGGTACGAAGACCCAGTACTTC. Protein: CASSATQGTKTQYF.